This T cell receptor (beta chain) was profiled in a study of blood T cells in healthy people across ages. Study outcomes and limitations: Aged donors had fewer naive CD4+ cells and lower diversity than long-lived donors. Samples with more naive T cells showed higher observed beta diversity.

Combining a sample-barcoded 5' primer with a J-beta primer mix, a second PCR ran for 7 to 11 cycles. MiXCR was run by TCRdb on the 5' RACE reads, yielding one entry per CDR3 protein. The sample lists approximately 2,000,000 distinct CDR3 sequences, about 39% occurring once. With regard to this clonotype: Antigen specificity is unknown.

The sample was blood. The receptor's source is a human donor in good health.

In nucleotides, the CDR3 is TGTGCCAGCAGCAACGGGGCAGCTGGTAGCAATCAGCCCCAGCATTTT. Translating gives CASSNGAAGSNQPQHF. The chain carries TRBV6-5 and TRBJ1-5; tentatively, D is TRBD1 (5 bases). Germline-derived CDR1 and CDR2 are MNHEY and SVGAGI. CDR3 length: 16 amino acids. V lost 6 bases and J lost 0, with 15 bases in between.